These 16 T cell receptor beta chains were sequenced from one sample in a study of glioma-infiltrating T cells after dendritic cell vaccination. Generated by immunoSEQ multiplex PCR, the TCRdb table keeps only in-frame clones and is missing some. In the table there are approximately 22,000 clones, 79% of which are singletons. This material consisted of blood, taken before dendritic cell vaccination. Receptors originate from a human donor with glioblastoma.

This chain uses TRBV18 with TRBJ2-2; 8 bases fit TRBD1. The CDR3 has 16 amino acids. Germline values: CDR1 KGHSH, CDR2 LQKENI. Trimming took 1 base from V and 4 from J; bases not matched to a gene: 5. The CDR3 here is CASSPRDRLVTGELFF. DNA for the CDR3: TGTGCCAGCTCACCACGGGACAGGTTGGTCACCGGGGAGCTGTTTTTT.

The rearrangement joins TRBV21-1 to TRBJ2-5; TRBD2, the table's D call, was not compared with the DNA. TRBV21-1 counts as a pseudogene. CDR3 length equals 15 residues. Here the CDR3 DNA reads TGTGCCAGCACCCGATCTAGGAAACCAAGGGAGACCCAGTACTTC. Translating gives CASTRSRKPRETQYF.

The chain uses TRBV7-2 and TRBJ2-3, with TRBD2 as a possible D gene (5 bases). The germline V gene has CDR1 SGHTA and CDR2 FQGNSA. Trimming left V 11 bases short and J 0 bases short, with 15 bases between. The CDR3 is 14 residues long. Here the CDR3 DNA reads TGTGCCCTGTCGGTAGCGCTGAGCACAGATACGCAGTATTTT. Encoded protein: CALSVALSTDTQYF.

This rearrangement joins TRBV4-2 to TRBJ1-1; the D gene is possibly TRBD1 (5 bases). From germline, CDR1 is LGHNA and CDR2 YNFKEQ. The CDR3 has 14 residues. Trimming shortened V by 0 bases and J by 1 base, and 6 bases separated the two germline ends. The CDR3 spells CASSQETGNTEAFF. The CDR3, as DNA: TGTGCCAGCAGCCAAGAAACAGGGAACACTGAAGCTTTCTTT.

A few counts support this clone. The chain uses TRBV6-1 and TRBJ2-3, with 11 bases aligning to TRBD2. V lost 6 bases and J lost 2; bases outside the gene matches: 4. The germline gives CDR1 MNHNS, CDR2 SASEGT. The CDR3 has 15 amino acids. The CDR3 DNA reads TGTGCCAGCAGGCGGGGACTAGCGGACACAGATACGCAGTATTTT. Encoded protein: CASRRGLADTDTQYF.

The rearrangement uses TRBV28 and TRBJ2-3; TRBD1 matches 9 bases. The CDR3 covers 16 residues. Unmatched junction bases numbered 8, after V lost 6 bases and J lost 1 base. The germline V gene has CDR1 MDHEN and CDR2 SYDVKM. CDR3: CASSKYRDRGTDTQYF. CDR3 nucleotides: TGTGCCAGCAGCAAGTACCGGGACAGGGGCACAGATACGCAGTATTTT.

The chain couples TRBV7-2 to TRBJ2-7, with TRBD1 identical over 10 bases. Germline V lookup: CDR1 SGHTA, CDR2 FQGNSA. Losses at the gene ends were 4 bases for V and 7 bases for J; bases not matched to a gene: 7. This CDR3 region has 14 residues. CDR3 in amino acids: CASSWDRGSEEQYF. The DNA of the CDR3 is TGTGCCAGCAGCTGGGACAGGGGATCGGAAGAGCAGTACTTC.

The chain is built from TRBV5-6 and TRBJ2-5; 7 nucleotides line up with TRBD1. The DNA matches TRBJ2-7 better at its end, which makes the J call doubtful. The CDR3 spans 15 residues. The germline CDR1 and CDR2 sequences are SGHDT and YYEEEE. This CDR3 reads CASSFWDSLSYEQYF. In nucleotides, the CDR3 is TGTGCCAGCAGCTTTTGGGACAGCCTCTCCTACGAGCAGTACTTC.

The rearrangement joins TRBV7-6 to TRBJ2-1; no clear D. CDR1 and CDR2 from the germline V gene are SGHVS and FNYEAQ. V lost 1 base to trimming and J lost 2 bases, with 6 bases between them. The CDR3 extends over 14 amino acids. The CDR3 DNA reads TGTGCCAGCAGCTTAGACTATACCTACAATGAGCAGTTCTTC. Protein sequence: CASSLDYTYNEQFF.

The chain couples TRBV30 to TRBJ1-1, with D hard to call. V was shortened by 1 base and J by 0 bases, with 15 bases between the two germline ends. CDR1 and CDR2 from the germline V gene are GTSNPN and SVGIG (reference sequence). CDR3 length: 16 residues. The CDR3 sequence: CAWSDDPQVLNTEAFF. The CDR3 DNA sequence: TGTGCCTGGAGTGACGACCCTCAGGTGTTGAACACTGAAGCTTTCTTT.

The chain couples TRBV21-1 to TRBJ2-5; the table gives TRBD2 as D, unverified against the DNA. TRBV21-1 is tagged as a pseudogene. The CDR3 runs to 16 residues. CDR3 loop: CASSKADSGSQETQYF. The CDR3 DNA is TGTGCCAGCAGCAAAGCGGATAGCGGGAGCCAAGAGACCCAGTACTTC.

The rearrangement links TRBV9 to TRBJ2-5; a possible D gene is TRBD2 (5 bases). The germline V gene encodes CDR1 SGDLS and CDR2 YYNGEE. The CDR3 is 12 residues long. V was trimmed by 4 bases and J by 7 bases, leaving 11 bases between them. The CDR3 is CASSNTRGTQYF. In DNA, the CDR3 is TGTGCCAGCAGCAATACTCGGGGGACCCAGTACTTC.

The genes are TRBV9 and TRBJ1-1; 7 bases align to TRBD1. CDR3 length: 16 residues. Germline values: CDR1 SGDLS, CDR2 YYNGEE. Germline trimming cut 0 bases from V and 4 bases from J; bases unmatched to any gene: 9. The CDR3 DNA reads TGTGCCAGCAGCGTAGGTCAGGACAGGTGGAGCACTGAAGCTTTCTTT. It specifies CASSVGQDRWSTEAFF.

The chain carries TRBV20-1 and TRBJ1-1, with D unresolved. Germline V CDR1 and CDR2: DFQATT, SNEGSKA (reference sequence). The CDR3 has 10 residues. The CDR3 nucleotides read TGCAGCCCCTGGAACACTGAAGCTTTCTTT. It yields the protein CSPWNTEAFF.

The V call is TRBV7-3, the J call TRBJ2-3; TRBD2 agrees at 11 bases. This CDR3 spans 15 amino acids. With V trimmed by 3 bases and J by 4 bases, 3 bases remained unmatched. The germline V gene encodes CDR1 SGHTA and CDR2 FQGTGA. This CDR3 is CASSLGLAVSDTQYF. CDR3 nucleotides: TGTGCCAGCAGCTTGGGACTAGCGGTATCAGATACGCAGTATTTT.

V is TRBV7-6 and J is TRBJ2-5; 11 bases match TRBD2. CDR3 length equals 15 residues. The junction had 3 bases not matched to a gene; V was cut back by 2 bases and J by 4 bases. The V gene's germline CDR1 is SGHVS and CDR2 FNYEAQ. CDR3 amino acids: CASSLSLAGGETQYF. In DNA, the CDR3 is TGTGCCAGCAGCTTATCCCTAGCGGGGGGAGAGACCCAGTACTTC.